This TCR beta chain was obtained from a study of lymphopenia after photon versus proton radiotherapy. Overall study results and limits: Oligoclonal CD8+ Temra expansion after nadir drove photon patients' diversity drop. Photon-treated patients lost naive T cells and TCR diversity; proton-treated stayed stable.

The CDR3 is made up of 14 amino acids. Losses at the gene ends were 1 base for V and 6 bases for J; bases not matched to a gene: 3. Per germline, CDR1 SGHTA and CDR2 FQGNSA. As to this clone: Its specificity is not known.

Assay used: immunoSEQ multiplex PCR; TCRdb lists only in-frame clones, some missing. The data contain 67,000 or so clones, around 87% of them singletons. The J gene is TRBJ1-5, the V gene TRBV7-2; 7 bases align to TRBD1. This TCR came from a man aged 80 or over with esophageal cancer. Sample: peripheral blood, taken from a patient treated with proton-based radiotherapy. The CDR3 reads CASSLGQGGQPQHF. CDR3 sequence (DNA): TGTGCCAGCAGCTTAGGACAGGGAGGTCAGCCCCAGCATTTT.